A selection of T cell receptor beta chains follows, all from one sample in a study of T-cell reconstitution after alpha-beta-depleted transplantation in children. TCRdb reprocessed the PCR reads with MiXCR, giving one entry per CDR3 protein. Among more than 400,000 distinct CDR3 sequences listed, over 10% were seen once. The source was PBMCs, mostly from graft donor cells, collected 180 days after TCRalphabeta/CD19-depleted stem cell transplant. Receptors were obtained from a female patient aged 2 to 10 who had a stem cell transplant for aplastic anemia, so the T cells may come from the graft donor. Both conserved end residues are part of each CDR3. The D gene is left open where the match is weak. Some rows have no size entry. The others give once, few or many, or a class for an expanded clone.

V gene	J gene	D gene	clone size	CDR3 DNA	CDR3 protein
TRBV6-4	TRBJ1-2	.	.	TGTGCCAGCAGTGATTCGACCCTTTCAGGTGGCTACACCTTC	CASSDSTLSGGYTF
TRBV6-2/TRBV6-3	TRBJ2-3	TRBD1	few	TGTGCCAGCAGGACGGACAGGGAGTTCGCAGATACGCAGTATTTT	CASRTDREFADTQYF
TRBV7-6	TRBJ1-4	.	few	TGTGCCAGCAGCCACCGGGACGTTAGATCTGCAACTAATGAAAAACTGTTTTTT	CASSHRDVRSATNEKLFF
TRBV20-1	TRBJ2-3	TRBD1	.	TGCAGTGTCTTCCGGGACAGCCGCACAGATACGCAGTATTTT	CSVFRDSRTDTQYF
TRBV6-1	TRBJ2-3	TRBD2	.	TGTGCCAGCAGTACACCGGGACTAGCGGGACGAGCGCTCACAGATACGCAGTATTTT	CASSTPGLAGRALTDTQYF
TRBV20-1	TRBJ2-1	.	.	TGCAGTGCTAGCCGGGACACTTTATACAATGAGCAGTTCTTC	CSASRDTLYNEQFF
TRBV12-3/TRBV12-4	TRBJ1-5	TRBD1	.	TGTGCCAGCAGAATCGGACAGGGGAGAAGCAATCAGCCCCAGCATTTT	CASRIGQGRSNQPQHF
TRBV6-1	TRBJ1-1	.	many	TGTGCCAGCAGTGAAGCCGGGGTCCAAGCTTTCTTT	CASSEAGVQAFF
TRBV20-1	TRBJ1-1	TRBD1	few	TGCAGTGCCTTACCTTGGACAGGCTTGAACACTGAAGCTTTCTTT	CSALPWTGLNTEAFF
TRBV7-9	TRBJ1-6	.	few	TGTGCCAGCAGCTTAGTACAGGGTATACATTCACCCCTCCACTTT	CASSLVQGIHSPLHF
TRBV27	TRBJ1-5	.	few	TGTGCCAGCAGTTTCCTCCGGGGCGCAGGCCCTAATCAGCCCCAGCATTTT	CASSFLRGAGPNQPQHF
TRBV6-1	TRBJ2-5	TRBD2	.	TGTGCCAGCAGACCCGGGACTAGCGGGAGGGTCCAAGAGACCCAGTACTTC	CASRPGTSGRVQETQYF
TRBV7-2	TRBJ2-1	TRBD2	few	TGTGCCAGCAGCTTAAGGGCTAGCGGGGGCTACAATGAGCAGTTCTTC	CASSLRASGGYNEQFF
TRBV4-1	TRBJ2-1	.	few	TGCGCCAGCGCCAAGATTTTAGGGGGCTTCCTCCTCGGGAGCTCCTACAATGAGCAGTTCTTC	CASAKILGGFLLGSSYNEQFF
TRBV30	TRBJ1-3	.	many	TGTGCCTGGAACATGGGAATGGGCTCTGGAAACACCATATATTTT	CAWNMGMGSGNTIYF
TRBV15	TRBJ2-1	.	few	TGTGCCACCAGCGGTGTGGGGGGGCTACACGTAGGCGAGCAGTTCTTC	CATSGVGGLHVGEQFF
TRBV20-1	TRBJ2-1	.	few	TGCAGTGCTACCCTTAGCGGCCCCCACAATGAGCAGTTCTTC	CSATLSGPHNEQFF
TRBV7-2	TRBJ1-1	.	many	TGTGCCAGCAGCCGGGGGGCAGGGTGGAGCACTGAAGCTTTCTTT	CASSRGAGWSTEAFF
TRBV15	TRBJ1-1	.	few	TGTGCCACCAGCAGAGTTGACGGCCCACATAAGCTTGAAGCTTTCTTT	CATSRVDGPHKLEAFF
TRBV20-1	TRBJ2-1	TRBD2	few	TGCAGTGCTAACCCGGGACTAGCGGGCCTCTCCTACAATGAGCAGTTCTTC	CSANPGLAGLSYNEQFF
TRBV28	TRBJ2-7	.	many	TGTGCCAGCAGTCTTGGGGGGCGAATCTACGAGCAGTACTTC	CASSLGGRIYEQYF
TRBV9	TRBJ2-7	.	.	TGTGCCAGCAGCACATATTTAGGGTCCCCCGAGCAGTACTTC	CASSTYLGSPEQYF
TRBV13	TRBJ2-5	.	once	TGTGCCAGCAGCTTCAGGCCTCCCGGGGGAGTGACCCAGTACTTC	CASSFRPPGGVTQYF
TRBV5-1	TRBJ2-2	.	.	TGCGCCAGCAGCTTGCCCCTGCAGGCCAACACCGGGGAGCTGTTTTTT	CASSLPLQANTGELFF
TRBV7-9	TRBJ2-7	.	.	TGTGCCAGCAGCTTCGGCCGCTACGAGCAGTACTTC	CASSFGRYEQYF
TRBV7-8	TRBJ1-6	TRBD1	few	TGTGCCAGCAGCTTACATGTGACAGGGGGTCGTTCACCCCTCCACTTT	CASSLHVTGGRSPLHF
TRBV6-2/TRBV6-3	TRBJ2-2	.	few	TGTGCCAGCAGGACCTCCCATAGGGGCAGGGGATCGTCCACCGGGGAGCTGTTTTTT	CASRTSHRGRGSSTGELFF
TRBV9	TRBJ2-3	.	.	TGTGCCAGCAGCCCCACTGCCCCGGGACAATCCCCCACAGATACGCAGTATTTT	CASSPTAPGQSPTDTQYF
TRBV5-1	TRBJ1-1	.	many	TGCGCCAGCAGCTTGGCCGCAGGGTTCAACACTGAAGCTTTCTTT	CASSLAAGFNTEAFF
TRBV15	TRBJ2-1	TRBD2	many	TGTGCCACCAGCCCCCGGACTAGCGGGGTTTACAATGAGCAGTTCTTC	CATSPRTSGVYNEQFF
TRBV4-2	TRBJ2-3	.	many	TGTGCCAGCAGCCAAGCCTACCCCGGACTATCCACAGATACGCAGTATTTT	CASSQAYPGLSTDTQYF
TRBV19	TRBJ2-2	.	.	TGTGCCAGTAGTATCAGACTTAGCGGGGAGCTGTTTTTT	CASSIRLSGELFF
TRBV28	TRBJ2-1	TRBD2	few	TGTGCCAGCAGTTTATCGAAAGCGGGATCGAGCTACAATGAGCAGTTCTTC	CASSLSKAGSSYNEQFF
TRBV28	TRBJ2-1	TRBD2	many	TGTGCCAGCAGTTTTTCAAGGACAGGCTCTACTAGCGGGAGGGCCTACAATGAGCAGTTCTTC	CASSFSRTGSTSGRAYNEQFF
TRBV10-3	TRBJ1-5	.	.	TGTGCCATCGCTCCAGGGAACTATCAGCCCCAGCATTTT	CAIAPGNYQPQHF
TRBV7-2	TRBJ2-1	.	few	TGTGCCAGCAGCCCCTCGAGCTCCTACAATGAGCAGTTCTTC	CASSPSSSYNEQFF
TRBV20-1	TRBJ2-5	.	.	TGCAGTGCTAGAGAGAGTCTAGCCGCGAAGACCCAGTACTTC	CSARESLAAKTQYF
TRBV21-1	TRBJ1-2	.	few	TGTGCCAGCATCCAGTGGGGGGGCTTGGCTAACTATGGCTACACCTTC	CASIQWGGLANYGYTF
TRBV30	TRBJ1-4	TRBD1	.	TGTGCCTCCAACAGGGGGCATGGTGAAAAACTGTTTTTT	CASNRGHGEKLFF
TRBV29-1	TRBJ2-1	TRBD2	many	TGCAGCGTTGAACGTAGGACTAGCGGGCTTTACAATGAGCAGTTCTTC	CSVERRTSGLYNEQFF
TRBV21-1	TRBJ1-2	.	few	TGTGCCAGCAGCAATTTCGGGAACACAGGGAACACTAACTATGGCTACACCTTC	CASSNFGNTGNTNYGYTF
TRBV7-9	TRBJ1-2	.	.	TGTGCCAGCAGCTTAGACCCCCCTGGAACAGGCTACACCTTC	CASSLDPPGTGYTF